The entry that follows covers one T cell receptor beta chain sequence. The CDR3 totals 14 residues. V was shortened by 2 bases and J by 6 bases, with 14 bases between the two germline ends. The germline gives CDR1 MNHEY, CDR2 SVGAGI. Some clones are missing from TCRdb's copy, which holds only in-frame ones; the method was immunoSEQ multiplex PCR. There are roughly 140,000 clones in the sample; about 84% occur only once, and 5.5% to 7% lies in the top ten. This record belongs to a study of blood T cell repertoires in COVID-19. At the level of the study: Samples taken during acute and convalescent COVID-19 were collected in the United States, Italy and Spain.

The rearrangement uses TRBV6-5 and TRBJ2-7; possibly TRBD1 for D (5 bases). The TCR comes from a human donor in a cohort sampled during active COVID-19. The sequenced material came from peripheral blood. CDR3 sequence (DNA): TGTGCCAGCAGTTACCGTCAGGGAAGAGGCGAGCAGTACTTC. It codes for CASSYRQGRGEQYF.